This T cell receptor (beta chain) was observed in a study of blood T cell repertoires in COVID-19. In the original analysis: For nucleated cells, counts were estimated from reference gene primer amplification. Clones were sequenced by immunoSEQ multiplex PCR, and TCRdb holds only the in-frame ones, with some missing. D and trimming were read from the DNA, whereas the V and J calls and clone size are those reported in that table. The sample records 200,000 or so clones, 70% to 85% being singletons. CDR3 size: 14 residues. The germline V gene has CDR1 SGHDN and CDR2 FVKESK. V was cut by 3 bases and J by 5 bases, with 13 bases left in between.

This rearrangement joins TRBV14 to TRBJ1-1; TRBD1 is a possible D gene (5 bases). The receptor's source is a human donor with acute or convalescent COVID-19. The donor label of this sample is uncertain. The specimen sequenced was peripheral blood. The DNA of the CDR3 is TGTGCCAGCAGCCAGGCCAGGGAGGGGACTGAAGCTTTCTTT. Its protein is CASSQAREGTEAFF.